This paragraph reports one T cell receptor beta chain. This clonotype was observed a handful of times. It lacks a known antigen. No much larger clone exists at a distance of one base, and base qualities are not known. The treatment or condition label of this sample denotes: live attenuated yellow fever vaccine strain. At each blood-draw timepoint, two biological replicates of bulk PBMCs were obtained. PBMCs were isolated from peripheral blood using a standard Ficoll-Paque protocol. RNA was extracted with TriZol from bulk PBMCs, CD4 and CD8 fractions, and dextramer-positive and dextramer-negative fractions. These data originate in a study of T cells after yellow fever vaccination (dated by TCRdb to between 2018 and 2020). Context from the whole study: The SMART-Seq v4 Ultra Low Input RNA kit was used to prepare libraries from fractions with low cell numbers. Two healthy male donors made up the cohort, one aged 18 to 30 years and the other aged 30 to 40 years. Blood samples were taken at several timepoints before and after primary and secondary immunization, and bulk PBMC replicates and cell subsets were isolated. To track T-cell clones before and after primary and booster YFV17D yellow fever vaccination, bulk TCR alpha and beta repertoires were sequenced longitudinally. The paper's findings and limits, for the study overall: A small share of clonotypes occurred in both CD4 and CD8 compartments, likely arising from convergent recombination. After the booster, most clones that had expanded after primary vaccination were detected again (around 97% of CD4 and about 88% of CD8), suggesting broad maintenance of memory. The secondary T-cell response was found to be weaker but faster than the primary response, with a peak reached on day 5 rather than on day 15. FACS-sorted repertoires could contain abundant contaminating clonotypes from the bulk population, so computational filtering was required. Because only two donors were included in the study, the extent to which the findings can be generalized is limited.

The CDR3, from cysteine to phenylalanine, totals 15 residues. The only DNA kept is the CDR3, 45 bases in frame from the first base. The germline V gene provides CDR1 LGHNA and CDR2 YNFKEQ. Between the V and J ends, shortened by 3 bases and 4 bases respectively, the junction contains 13 bases. TCR cDNA was made using 5'RACE template switching, a step that added a universal primer site and unique molecular identifiers. cDNA synthesis was primed from both the TCR alpha and TCR beta constant segments. Library amplification used two PCR steps, and the second PCR step added sample barcodes and sequencing adapters. Sequencing of libraries was done on Illumina HiSeq 2500 (2x100 bp) or NovaSeq (2x150 bp). Regarding the original processing steps: MIGEC was used to demultiplex reads and collapse the reads into UMI consensus sequences, and MiXCR was used for V(D)J alignment. Clonotypes responding to the vaccine were identified with edgeR on replicate PBMC samples, with the criteria of FDR below 0.01 and a log2 fold change above 5 up to day 15. Each bulk clonotype was labeled CD4 or CD8 based on which sequenced repertoire, CD4 or CD8, contained the clonotype at higher abundance. TCRdb trimmed the raw reads at Q25, called clones with MiXCR and kept productive beta chains. Entries are consolidated by CDR3 protein sequence, retaining the most common genes and DNA. The V and J calls were not made by the authors but by TCRdb's processing. The sample table lists 500,000 to 650,000 distinct CDR3 sequences, about 12% of them with a count of one. 15% of the sample is in the top ten clones.

The sequence joins TRBV4-2 to TRBJ2-4; the D segment might be TRBD1 or TRBD2, since each matches 5 bases. The sequence came from a man younger than 40 who received the YFV17D yellow fever vaccine. This material consisted of PBMCs, taken on the day of the yellow fever booster vaccination. The CDR3 sequence is CASSHEWDQKNIQYF. The nucleotides read TGTGCCAGCAGCCACGAGTGGGACCAAAAAAACATTCAGTACTTC.